What follows describes a single T cell receptor beta chain. Profiling relied on immunoSEQ multiplex PCR, and the TCRdb table lists in-frame clones only, not all of them. The top ten hold approximately 0.44% of the sample, which has about 1.5 million clones, around 98% seen once. Germline V gives CDR1 SGHRS, CDR2 YFSETQ. V was clipped by 4 bases and J by 8 bases; unmatched bases: 10. The length of the CDR3 is 15 residues. This entry is derived from a study of shared clonotypes between healthy human individuals. Specimen: naive CD4+ T cells sorted from blood. Subset defined: CD45RA+ positively selected. The V call is TRBV5-1, the J call TRBJ2-1; 9 nucleotides match TRBD1. This TCR was sampled from a man aged 30 to 39 in good health. The CDR3 bases are TGCGCCAGCAGCCCCCCGGGACAGGGCATCGATGAGCAGTTCTTC. Translation gives CASSPPGQGIDEQFF.